The T cell receptor beta chain under discussion was sequenced for a study of blood T cell repertoires in COVID-19. The wider study: Samples taken during acute and convalescent COVID-19 were collected in the United States, Italy and Spain. Sources were T cells, B-cell-depleted T cells, or PBMCs; the material itself was cDNA or gDNA.

Per the original methods: Reference gene primer amplification gave estimated nucleated cell counts. Some clones are missing from TCRdb's copy, which holds only in-frame ones; the method was immunoSEQ multiplex PCR. V and J calls and clone size are as listed in that table; D and trimming were resolved from the DNA. The repertoire holds 250,000 or so clones, with about 87% as singletons. The CDR3 spans 12 residues. V was shortened by 5 bases and J by 4 bases, with 8 bases between the two germline ends. The V gene's germline CDR1 is MNHEY and CDR2 SVGAGI. The chain uses TRBV6-5 and TRBJ1-1, with D tentatively TRBD1 (6 bases). Sequencing input: peripheral blood. The sequence was collected from a woman between 65 and 79 years old with active or convalescent COVID-19. The CDR3 sequence is CASSTGFTEAFF. The CDR3 bases are TGTGCCAGCAGTACAGGGTTCACTGAAGCTTTCTTT.